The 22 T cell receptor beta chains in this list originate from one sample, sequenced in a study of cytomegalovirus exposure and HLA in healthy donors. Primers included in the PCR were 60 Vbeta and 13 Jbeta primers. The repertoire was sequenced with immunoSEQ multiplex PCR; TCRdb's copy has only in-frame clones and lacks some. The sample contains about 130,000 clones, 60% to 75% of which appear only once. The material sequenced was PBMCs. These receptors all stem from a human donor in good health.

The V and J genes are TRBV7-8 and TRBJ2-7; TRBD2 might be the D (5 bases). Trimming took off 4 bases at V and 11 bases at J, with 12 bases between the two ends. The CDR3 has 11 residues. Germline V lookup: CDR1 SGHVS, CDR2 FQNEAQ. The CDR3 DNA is TGTGCCAGCAGCTACCGGGGAGATGAGTACTTC. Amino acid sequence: CASSYRGDEYF.

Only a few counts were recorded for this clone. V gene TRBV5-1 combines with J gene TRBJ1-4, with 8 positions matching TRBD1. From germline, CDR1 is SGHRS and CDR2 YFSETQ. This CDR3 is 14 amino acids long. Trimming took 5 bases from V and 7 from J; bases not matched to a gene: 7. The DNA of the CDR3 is TGCGCCAGCAGTTATGACAGGGGAACTGAAAAACTGTTTTTT. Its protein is CASSYDRGTEKLFF. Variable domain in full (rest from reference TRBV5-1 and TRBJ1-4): KAGVTQTPRYLIKTRGQQVTLSCSPISGHRSVSWYQQTPGQGLQFLFEYFSETQRNKGNFPGRFSGRQFSNSRSEMNVSTLELGDSALYLCASSYDRGTEKLFFGSGTQLSVL.

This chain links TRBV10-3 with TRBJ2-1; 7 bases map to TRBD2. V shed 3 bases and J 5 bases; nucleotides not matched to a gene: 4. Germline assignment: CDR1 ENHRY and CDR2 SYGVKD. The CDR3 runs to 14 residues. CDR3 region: CAISDVGGDNEQFF. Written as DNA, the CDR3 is TGTGCCATCAGTGATGTGGGGGGGGACAATGAGCAGTTCTTC.

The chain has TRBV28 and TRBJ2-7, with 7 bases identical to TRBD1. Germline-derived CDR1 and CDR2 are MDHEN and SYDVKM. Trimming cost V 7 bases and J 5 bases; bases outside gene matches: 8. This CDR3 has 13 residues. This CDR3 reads CASIDRVLHEQYF. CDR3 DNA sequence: TGTGCCAGCATAGACAGGGTTCTCCACGAGCAGTACTTC.

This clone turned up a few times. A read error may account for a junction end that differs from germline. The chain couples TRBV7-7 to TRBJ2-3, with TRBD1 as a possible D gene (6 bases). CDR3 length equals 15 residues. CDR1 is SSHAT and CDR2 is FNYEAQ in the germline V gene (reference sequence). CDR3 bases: TGTGCTAGCAGCTTAAATGGGGGCTCAACAGATACGCAGTATTTT. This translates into CASSLNGGSTDTQYF.

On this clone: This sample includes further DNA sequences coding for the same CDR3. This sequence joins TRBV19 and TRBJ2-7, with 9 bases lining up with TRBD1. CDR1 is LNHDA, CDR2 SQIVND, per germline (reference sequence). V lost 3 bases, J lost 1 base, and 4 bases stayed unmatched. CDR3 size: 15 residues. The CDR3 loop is CASSIGGQGSYEQYF. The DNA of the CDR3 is TGTGCCAGTAGTATTGGTGGACAGGGGTCCTACGAGCAGTACTTC.

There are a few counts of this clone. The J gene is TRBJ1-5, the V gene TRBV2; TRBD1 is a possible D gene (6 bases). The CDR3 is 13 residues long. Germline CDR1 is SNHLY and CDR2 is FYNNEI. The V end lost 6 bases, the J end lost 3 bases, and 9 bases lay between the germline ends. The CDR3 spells CASRQGYNQPQHF. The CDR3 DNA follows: TGTGCCAGCAGACAGGGCTACAATCAGCCCCAGCATTTT.

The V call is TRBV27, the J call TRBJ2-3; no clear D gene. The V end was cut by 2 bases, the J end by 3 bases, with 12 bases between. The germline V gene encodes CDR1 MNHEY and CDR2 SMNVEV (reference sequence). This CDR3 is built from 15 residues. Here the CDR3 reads CASSLGVGPTDTQYF. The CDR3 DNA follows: TGTGCCAGCAGTTTAGGAGTAGGTCCGACAGATACGCAGTATTTT.

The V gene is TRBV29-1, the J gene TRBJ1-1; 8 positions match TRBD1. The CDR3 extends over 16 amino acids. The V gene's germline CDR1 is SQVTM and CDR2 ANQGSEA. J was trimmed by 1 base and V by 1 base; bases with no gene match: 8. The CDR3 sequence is CSVEVVTGGSNTEAFF. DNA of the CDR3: TGCAGCGTTGAAGTTGTAACAGGGGGATCGAACACTGAAGCTTTCTTT.

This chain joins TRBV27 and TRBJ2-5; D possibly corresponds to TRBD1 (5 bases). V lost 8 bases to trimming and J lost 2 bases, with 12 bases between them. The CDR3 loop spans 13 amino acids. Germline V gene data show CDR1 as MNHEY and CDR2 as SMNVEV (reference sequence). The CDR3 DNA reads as TGTGCCAGCCCCCAGGGCCTGCAAGAGACCCAGTACTTC. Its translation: CASPQGLQETQYF.

CDR3 loop: CASSWTGGDYEQYF. As DNA, the CDR3 is TGTGCCAGCAGCTGGACAGGGGGTGACTACGAGCAGTACTTC. This chain links TRBV7-2 with TRBJ2-7; 10 nucleotides agree with TRBD1. Germline values: CDR1 SGHTA, CDR2 FQGNSA. The CDR3 consists of 14 residues. V lost 4 bases to trimming and J lost 3 bases; unmatched junction nucleotides: 3.

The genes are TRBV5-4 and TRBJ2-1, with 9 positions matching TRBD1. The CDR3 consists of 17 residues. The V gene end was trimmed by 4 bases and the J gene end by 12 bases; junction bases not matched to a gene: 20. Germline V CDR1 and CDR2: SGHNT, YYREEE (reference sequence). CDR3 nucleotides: TGTGCCAGCAGCCTAAAGCCCGGGACAGGGACAATGATGGGGCAGTTCTTC. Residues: CASSLKPGTGTMMGQFF.

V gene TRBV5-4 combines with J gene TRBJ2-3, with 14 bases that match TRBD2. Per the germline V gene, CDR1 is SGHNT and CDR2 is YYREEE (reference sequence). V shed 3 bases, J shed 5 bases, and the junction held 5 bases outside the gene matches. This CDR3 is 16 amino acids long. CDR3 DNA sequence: TGTGCCAGCAGCTCCGGGACTAGCGGGAGAGTAGATACGCAGTATTTT. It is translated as CASSSGTSGRVDTQYF.

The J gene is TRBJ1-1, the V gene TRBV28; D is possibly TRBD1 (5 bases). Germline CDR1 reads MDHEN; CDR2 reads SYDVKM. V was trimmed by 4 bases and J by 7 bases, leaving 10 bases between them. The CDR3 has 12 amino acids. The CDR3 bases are TGTGCCAGCAGTTCCCAGGGACTTGAAGCTTTCTTT. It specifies CASSSQGLEAFF.

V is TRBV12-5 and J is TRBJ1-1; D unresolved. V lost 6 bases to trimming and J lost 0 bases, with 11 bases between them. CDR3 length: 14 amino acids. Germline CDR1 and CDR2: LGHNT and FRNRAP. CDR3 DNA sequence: TGTGCTAGTGGCCCCGACACGCTGAACACTGAAGCTTTCTTT. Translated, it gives CASGPDTLNTEAFF.

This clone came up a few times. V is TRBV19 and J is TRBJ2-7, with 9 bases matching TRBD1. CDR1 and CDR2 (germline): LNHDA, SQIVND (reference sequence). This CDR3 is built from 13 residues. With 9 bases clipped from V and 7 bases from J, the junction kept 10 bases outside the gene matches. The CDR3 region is CASGDRALGEQYF. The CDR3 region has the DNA TGTGCCAGCGGGGACAGGGCCCTAGGGGAGCAGTACTTC. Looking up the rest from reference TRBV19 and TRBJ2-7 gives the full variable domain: DGGITQSPKYLFRKEGQNVTLSCEQNLNHDAMYWYRQDPGQGLRLIYYSQIVNDFQKGDIAEGYSVSREKKESFPLTVTSAQKNPTAFYLCASGDRALGEQYFGPGTRLTVT.

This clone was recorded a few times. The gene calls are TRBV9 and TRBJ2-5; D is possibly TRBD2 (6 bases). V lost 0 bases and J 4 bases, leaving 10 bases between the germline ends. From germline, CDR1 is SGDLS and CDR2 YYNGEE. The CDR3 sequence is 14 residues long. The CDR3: CASSVAPGAETQYF. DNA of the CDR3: TGTGCCAGCAGCGTAGCCCCGGGAGCAGAGACCCAGTACTTC.

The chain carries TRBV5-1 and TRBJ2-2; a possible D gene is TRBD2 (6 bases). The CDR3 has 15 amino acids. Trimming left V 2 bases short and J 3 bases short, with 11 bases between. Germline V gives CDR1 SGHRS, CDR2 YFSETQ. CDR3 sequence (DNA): TGCGCCAGCAGCTTAGAAGGAGGGGACACCGGGGAGCTGTTTTTT. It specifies CASSLEGGDTGELFF.

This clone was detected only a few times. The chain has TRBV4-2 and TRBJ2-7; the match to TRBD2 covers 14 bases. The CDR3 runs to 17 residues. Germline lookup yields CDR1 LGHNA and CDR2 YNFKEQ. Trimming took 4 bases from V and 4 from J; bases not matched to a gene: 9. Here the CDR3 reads CASSPGLAGVTVYEQYF. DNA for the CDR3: TGTGCCAGCAGCCCGGGACTAGCGGGAGTAACTGTTTACGAGCAGTACTTC.

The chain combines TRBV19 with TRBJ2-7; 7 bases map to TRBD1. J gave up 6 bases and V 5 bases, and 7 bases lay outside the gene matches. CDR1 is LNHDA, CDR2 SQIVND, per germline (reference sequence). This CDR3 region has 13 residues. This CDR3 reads CASSATGSREQYF. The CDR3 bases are TGTGCCAGTAGTGCGACAGGGTCTCGCGAGCAGTACTTC.

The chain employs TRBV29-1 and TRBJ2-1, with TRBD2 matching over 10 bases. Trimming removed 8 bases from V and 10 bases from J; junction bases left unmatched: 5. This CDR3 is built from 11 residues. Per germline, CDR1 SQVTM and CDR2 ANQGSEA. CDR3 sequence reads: CSLTSGNEQFF. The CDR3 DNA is TGCAGCCTTACTAGCGGGAACGAGCAGTTCTTC.

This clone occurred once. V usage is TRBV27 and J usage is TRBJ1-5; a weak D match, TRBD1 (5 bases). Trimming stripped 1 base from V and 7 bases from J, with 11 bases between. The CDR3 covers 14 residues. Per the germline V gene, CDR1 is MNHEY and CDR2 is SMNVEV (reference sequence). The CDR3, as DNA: TGTGCCAGCAGTTTATGGGCAGGGAGGCAGCCCCAGCATTTT. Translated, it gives CASSLWAGRQPQHF.